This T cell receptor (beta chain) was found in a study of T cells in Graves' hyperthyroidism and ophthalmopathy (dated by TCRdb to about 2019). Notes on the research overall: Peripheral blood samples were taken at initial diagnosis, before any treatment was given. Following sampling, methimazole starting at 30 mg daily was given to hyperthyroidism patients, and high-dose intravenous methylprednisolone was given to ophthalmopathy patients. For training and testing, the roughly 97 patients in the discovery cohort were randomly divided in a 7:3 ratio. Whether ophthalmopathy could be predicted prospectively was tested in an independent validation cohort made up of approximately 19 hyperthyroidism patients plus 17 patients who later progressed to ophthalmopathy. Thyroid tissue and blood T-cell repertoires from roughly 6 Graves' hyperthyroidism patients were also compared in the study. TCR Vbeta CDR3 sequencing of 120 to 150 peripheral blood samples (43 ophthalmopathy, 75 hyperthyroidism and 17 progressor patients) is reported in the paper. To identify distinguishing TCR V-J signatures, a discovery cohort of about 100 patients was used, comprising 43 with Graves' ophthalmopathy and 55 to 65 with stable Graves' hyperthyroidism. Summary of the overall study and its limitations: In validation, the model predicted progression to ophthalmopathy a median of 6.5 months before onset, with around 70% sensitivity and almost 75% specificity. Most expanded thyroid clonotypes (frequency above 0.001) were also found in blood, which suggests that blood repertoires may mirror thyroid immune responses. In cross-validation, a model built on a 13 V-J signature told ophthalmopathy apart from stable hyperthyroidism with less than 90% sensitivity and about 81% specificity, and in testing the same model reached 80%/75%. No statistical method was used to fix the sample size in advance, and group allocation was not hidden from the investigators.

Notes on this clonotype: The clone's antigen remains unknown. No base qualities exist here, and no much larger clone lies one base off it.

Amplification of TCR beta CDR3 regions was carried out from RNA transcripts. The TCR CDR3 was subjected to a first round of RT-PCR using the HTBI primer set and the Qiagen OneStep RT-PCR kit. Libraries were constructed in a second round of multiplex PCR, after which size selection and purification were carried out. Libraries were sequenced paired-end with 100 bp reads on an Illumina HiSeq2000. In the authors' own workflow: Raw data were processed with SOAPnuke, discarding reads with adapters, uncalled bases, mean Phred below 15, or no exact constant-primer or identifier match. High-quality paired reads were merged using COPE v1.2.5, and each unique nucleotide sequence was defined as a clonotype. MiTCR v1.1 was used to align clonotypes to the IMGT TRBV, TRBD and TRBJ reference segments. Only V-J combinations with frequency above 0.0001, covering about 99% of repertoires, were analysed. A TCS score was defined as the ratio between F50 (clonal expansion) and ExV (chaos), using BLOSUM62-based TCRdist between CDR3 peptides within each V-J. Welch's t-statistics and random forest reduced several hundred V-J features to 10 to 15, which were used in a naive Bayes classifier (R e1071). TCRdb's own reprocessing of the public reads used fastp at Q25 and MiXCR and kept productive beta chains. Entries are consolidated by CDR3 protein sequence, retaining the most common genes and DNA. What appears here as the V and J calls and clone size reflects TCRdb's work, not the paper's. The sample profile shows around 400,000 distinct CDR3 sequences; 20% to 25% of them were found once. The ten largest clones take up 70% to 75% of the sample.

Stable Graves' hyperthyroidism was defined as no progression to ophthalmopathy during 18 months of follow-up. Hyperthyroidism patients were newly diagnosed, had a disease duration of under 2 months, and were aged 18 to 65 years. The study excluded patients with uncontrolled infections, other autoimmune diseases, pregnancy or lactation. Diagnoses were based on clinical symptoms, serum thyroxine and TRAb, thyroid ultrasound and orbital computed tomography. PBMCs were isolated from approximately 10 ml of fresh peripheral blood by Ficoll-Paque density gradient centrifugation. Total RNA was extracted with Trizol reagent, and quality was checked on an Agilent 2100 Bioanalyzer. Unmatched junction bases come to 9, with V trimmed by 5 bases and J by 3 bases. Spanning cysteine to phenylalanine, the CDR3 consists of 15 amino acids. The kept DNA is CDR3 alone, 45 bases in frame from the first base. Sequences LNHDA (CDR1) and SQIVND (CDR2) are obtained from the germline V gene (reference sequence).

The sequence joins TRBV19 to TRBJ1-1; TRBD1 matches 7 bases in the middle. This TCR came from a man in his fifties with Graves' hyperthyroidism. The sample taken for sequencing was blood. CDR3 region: CASSAGTDGYTEAFF. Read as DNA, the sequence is TGTGCCAGTAGTGCCGGGACAGATGGATACACTGAAGCTTTCTTT. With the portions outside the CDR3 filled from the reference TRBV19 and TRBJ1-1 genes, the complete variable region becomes DGGITQSPKYLFRKEGQNVTLSCEQNLNHDAMYWYRQDPGQGLRLIYYSQIVNDFQKGDIAEGYSVSREKKESFPLTVTSAQKNPTAFYLCASSAGTDGYTEAFFGQGTRLTVV.